These 21 T cell receptor beta chains share one sample of origin, sequenced in a study of CD8+ T cells in alopecia areata. Following RNA extraction, reverse transcription yielded cDNA that acted as the sequencing template. Produced via immunoSEQ multiplex PCR; TCRdb's table is partial and in-frame only. The sample has around 160,000 clones, about nine tenths seen once. This specimen was CD8+ T cells sorted from blood, taken at week 0. These receptors were taken from a human donor with alopecia areata.

This clone has more than one count but fewer than ten. V and J are TRBV10-3 and TRBJ2-7, with D possibly being TRBD1 (6 bases). The CDR3 runs 13 residues. CDR1 and CDR2 (germline): ENHRY, SYGVKD. Trimming stripped 6 bases from V and 6 bases from J, with 15 bases between. The CDR3: CAIRQQGEVEQYF. The CDR3 DNA is TGTGCCATCAGACAACAGGGCGAAGTCGAGCAGTACTTC.

The chain employs TRBV6-5 and TRBJ2-7; 9 bases align to TRBD2. Germline CDR1 MNHEY, CDR2 SVGAGI. This CDR3 has 16 residues. J lost 0 bases, V lost 2 bases, and 5 bases had no gene match. The chain's CDR3 is CASSYEGSGSSYEQYF. The CDR3 bases are TGTGCCAGCAGTTACGAGGGTAGCGGGAGCTCCTACGAGCAGTACTTC.

The chain combines TRBV7-3 with TRBJ2-3; D gene ambiguous. Between the trimmed V and J ends, which lost 5 bases and 0 bases, there was a span of 15 bases. CDR1 is SGHTA and CDR2 is FQGTGA in the germline V gene. CDR3 size: 16 residues. CDR3 sequence (DNA): TGTGCCAGCAGCGCCACCCTAGAACCTAGCACAGATACGCAGTATTTT. This translates into CASSATLEPSTDTQYF.

The chain combines TRBV7-8 with TRBJ2-1; D not certain. Trimming removed 0 bases from V and 9 bases from J, with 3 bases in between. The germline gives CDR1 SGHVS, CDR2 FQNEAQ. This CDR3 has 11 amino acids. This CDR3 reads CASSLATEQFF. DNA of the CDR3: TGTGCCAGCAGCTTAGCGACTGAGCAGTTCTTC.

V is TRBV15 and J is TRBJ2-3, with 13 bases lining up with TRBD2. This CDR3 is 19 amino acids long. Per germline, CDR1 LNHNV and CDR2 YYDKDF (reference sequence). V lost 8 bases and J lost 3; bases outside the gene matches: 17. CDR3: CATLTDGTSGKGLTDTQYF. CDR3 in DNA: TGTGCCACCCTCACTGACGGGACTAGCGGGAAGGGGTTAACAGATACGCAGTATTTT. The whole variable domain, remainder taken from reference TRBV15 and TRBJ2-3, is DAMVIQNPRYQVTQFGKPVTLSCSQTLNHNVMYWYQQKSSQAPKLLFHYYDKDFNNEADTPDNFQSRRPNTSFCFLDIRSPGLGDTAMYLCATLTDGTSGKGLTDTQYFGPGTRLTVL.

This rearrangement joins TRBV11-2 to TRBJ1-2; a possible D gene is TRBD1 (5 bases). Deletions cut 5 bases from V and 4 bases from J, with 14 bases between. This CDR3 is 14 amino acids long. From germline, CDR1 is SGHAT and CDR2 FQNNGV. Written as DNA, the CDR3 is TGTGCCAGCAGCCCCCCCGGGGCGGTCTATGGCTACACCTTC. Translation gives CASSPPGAVYGYTF. The full variable domain, its missing parts supplied by reference TRBV11-2 and TRBJ1-2, is EAGVAQSPRYKIIEKRQSVAFWCNPISGHATLYWYQQILGQGPKLLIQFQNNGVVDDSQLPKDRFSAERLKGVDSTLKIQPAKLEDSAVYLCASSPPGAVYGYTFGSGTRLTVV.

The chain has TRBV27 and TRBJ2-7, with TRBD1 matching over 7 bases. CDR1 and CDR2 from the germline V gene are MNHEY and SMNVEV (reference sequence). The CDR3 consists of 13 residues. V gave up 5 bases and J gave up 2 bases; unmatched junction bases: 3. The CDR3 spells CASSPGQTYEQYF. CDR3 nucleotide sequence: TGTGCCAGCAGTCCGGGACAGACCTACGAGCAGTACTTC.

The J gene is TRBJ2-1, the V gene TRBV6-6, with TRBD2 identical over 8 bases. Unmatched junction bases numbered 4, after V lost 5 bases and J lost 10 bases. The V gene's germline CDR1 is MNHNY and CDR2 SVGAGI (reference sequence). The CDR3 runs to 12 residues. CDR3 in DNA: TGTGCCAGCAGTGATGCGGGAGGCGAGCAGTTCTTC. Protein: CASSDAGGEQFF.

V is TRBV7-9 and J is TRBJ1-1, with D unresolved. Per the germline V gene, CDR1 is SEHNR and CDR2 is FQNEAQ (reference sequence). CDR3 length equals 12 residues. Trimming removed 6 bases from V and 1 base from J, with 6 bases in between. The CDR3, as DNA: TGTGCCAGCAGTGTGGGGAACACTGAAGCTTTCTTT. Amino acids: CASSVGNTEAFF.

This chain joins TRBV27 and TRBJ1-4; no definite D call. Germline V gene sequence: CDR1 MNHEY, CDR2 SMNVEV (reference sequence). Trimming removed 3 bases at V and 10 bases at J, with 15 bases between. This CDR3 spans 14 amino acids. CDR3 DNA: TGTGCCAGCAGTTTTGTTGGAGGATTAGGAAAACTGTTTTTT. Its protein is CASSFVGGLGKLFF.

The chain carries TRBV6-5 and TRBJ2-3; 10 bases map to TRBD2. Germline assignment: CDR1 MNHEY and CDR2 SVGAGI. The CDR3 runs 16 residues. Losses at the gene ends were 4 bases for V and 2 bases for J; bases not matched to a gene: 6. CDR3 sequence reads: CASSFGLAADTDTQYF. CDR3 nucleotides: TGTGCCAGCAGTTTTGGACTAGCGGCTGACACAGATACGCAGTATTTT.

The chain has TRBV5-6 and TRBJ1-2, with D possibly matching TRBD1 (5 bases). V was clipped by 4 bases and J by 3 bases, with 13 bases between them. The CDR3 is made up of 14 amino acids. Per the germline V gene, CDR1 is SGHDT and CDR2 is YYEEEE. The chain's CDR3 is CASSPVTGYYGYTF. The CDR3, as DNA: TGTGCCAGCAGCCCCGTCACAGGTTACTATGGCTACACCTTC.

V usage is TRBV5-6 and J usage is TRBJ1-1; 7 nucleotides align to TRBD1. CDR3 length: 12 residues. CDR1 and CDR2 from the germline V gene are SGHDT and YYEEEE. V was clipped by 2 bases and J by 6 bases; unmatched bases: 1. CDR3 residues: CASSLQGSEAFF. The CDR3 DNA follows: TGTGCCAGCAGCTTACAGGGGTCTGAAGCTTTCTTT.

CDR3 nucleotides: TGTGCCAGCAGCTTTCAATTTGGCGGGGTTTCCGGGGAGCTGTTTTTT. Residues: CASSFQFGGVSGELFF. The rearrangement uses TRBV13 and TRBJ2-2; tentatively, D is TRBD2 (6 bases). V lost 3 bases and J lost 6, with 17 bases in between. Germline V gene sequence: CDR1 PRHDT, CDR2 FYEKMQ (reference sequence). The CDR3 contains 16 residues.

CDR3 loop: CASFSLSYNEQFF. DNA of the CDR3: TGTGCCAGCTTTAGCCTTTCCTACAATGAGCAGTTCTTC. The chain joins TRBV18 to TRBJ2-1; D unclear. The CDR3 loop spans 13 amino acids. Germline CDR1 is KGHSH and CDR2 is LQKENI. Between the trimmed V and J ends, which lost 7 bases and 1 base, there was a span of 8 bases. The variable domain in full, with the rest retrieved from reference TRBV18 and TRBJ2-1, is NAGVMQNPRHLVRRRGQEARLRCSPMKGHSHVYWYRQLPEEGLKFMVYLQKENIIDESGMPKERFSAEFPKEGPSILRIQQVVRGDSAAYFCASFSLSYNEQFFGPGTRLTVL.

The chain is built from TRBV4-1 and TRBJ2-3; a possible D gene is TRBD1 (5 bases). The CDR3 contains 17 residues. Germline V lookup: CDR1 MGHRA, CDR2 YSYEKL. V was clipped by 0 bases and J by 0 bases, with 13 bases between them. For the CDR3, the DNA is TGCGCCAGCAGCCAAGAATTAGTCAGGGTGAGCACAGATACGCAGTATTTT. This gives the protein CASSQELVRVSTDTQYF.

For the CDR3, the DNA is TGCGCCAGCAGCCAAGACAGGGGAGGCATTCAGTACTTC. This translates into CASSQDRGGIQYF. The chain uses TRBV5-1 and TRBJ2-4; 8 nucleotides line up with TRBD1. This CDR3 comprises 13 residues. Germline values: CDR1 SGHRS, CDR2 YFSETQ. Trimming at V came to 4 bases and at J to 9 bases, leaving 6 bases not matched to a gene.

In its sample, this clone was seen once. CDR3 in DNA: TGTGCCAGCAGTTACCATGATAACTACACCTTC. Translated: CASSYHDNYTF. The chain couples TRBV6-5 to TRBJ1-2; D unclear. CDR1 is MNHEY, CDR2 SVGAGI, per germline. CDR3 length: 11 amino acids. V lost 2 bases and J lost 10, with 8 bases in between.

The rearrangement joins TRBV7-8 to TRBJ2-1, with D perhaps matching TRBD1 (5 bases). Trimming stripped 4 bases from V and 5 bases from J, with 12 bases between. The V gene's germline CDR1 is SGHVS and CDR2 FQNEAQ. The length of the CDR3 is 14 residues. CDR3 loop: CASSSSGANNEQFF. The DNA for the CDR3 is TGTGCCAGCAGCTCGTCTGGGGCTAACAATGAGCAGTTCTTC.

This clone was recorded only once. The rearrangement joins TRBV7-2 to TRBJ2-7, with D possibly being TRBD1 (6 bases). The V and J ends lost 3 bases and 0 bases respectively, with 12 bases between them. The CDR3 loop spans 15 amino acids. CDR1 and CDR2 (germline): SGHTA, FQGNSA. The CDR3 region has the DNA TGTGCCAGCAGCTTTGGGGACAAGCCCTCCTACGAGCAGTACTTC. Its translation: CASSFGDKPSYEQYF.

The V and J genes are TRBV11-2 and TRBJ2-1; 7 bases match TRBD2. Germline V gene data show CDR1 as SGHAT and CDR2 as FQNNGV. The CDR3 extends over 19 amino acids. V shed 0 bases, J shed 5 bases, and the junction held 16 bases outside the gene matches. CDR3 nucleotide sequence: TGTGCCAGCAGCTTAGATGCCTTCGCGGGAGAGCGCCGGGACAATGAGCAGTTCTTC. Its protein is CASSLDAFAGERRDNEQFF.